A single T cell receptor (beta chain) is shown here with its context. Its antigen is currently unknown. These data originate in a study of shared clonotypes between healthy human individuals. Study-wide context: The plates for each donor numbered three CD4 naive, three CD4 memory, two CD8 naive and one CD8 memory. Study-level results: On the whole, naive subsets had larger estimated richness than memory subsets had.

The naive CD8 population came from CD45RO-negative cells selected for CCR7, without terminally differentiated effector memory CD45RA+ cells. The V and J ends lost 1 base and 2 bases, in that order; junction bases with no gene match: 10. CDR1 and CDR2 from the germline V gene are MDHEN and SYDVKM. The CDR3 length is 17 residues. Method: immunoSEQ multiplex PCR; TCRdb's copy keeps in-frame clones and lacks some. The sample carries under 700,000 clones, 90% to 95% recorded once. The sequence was collected from a woman in her thirties in good health. The gene calls are TRBV28 and TRBJ2-7, with 8 bases aligning to TRBD1. Specimen: naive CD8+ T cells sorted from blood. The CDR3 DNA is TGTGCCAGCAGTTTATTTCGTTCGGGACAGGAAACCTACGAGCAGTACTTC. Protein: CASSLFRSGQETYEQYF.